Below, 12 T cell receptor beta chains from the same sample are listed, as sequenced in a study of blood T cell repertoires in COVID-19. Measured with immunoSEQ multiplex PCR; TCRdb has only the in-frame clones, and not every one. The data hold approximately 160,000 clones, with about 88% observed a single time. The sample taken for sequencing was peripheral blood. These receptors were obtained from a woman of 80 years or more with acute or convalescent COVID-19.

The CDR3 spells CASSLGAGTALFNSPLHF. The CDR3 DNA reads as TGTGCCAGCAGCTTAGGGGCCGGGACAGCCCTTTTTAATTCACCCCTCCACTTT. The V gene is TRBV7-9, the J gene TRBJ1-6, with 7 bases identical to TRBD1. V dropped 1 base and J dropped 6; count of bases not matched to a gene: 12. Germline-derived CDR1 and CDR2 are SEHNR and FQNEAQ (reference sequence). CDR3 size: 18 residues.

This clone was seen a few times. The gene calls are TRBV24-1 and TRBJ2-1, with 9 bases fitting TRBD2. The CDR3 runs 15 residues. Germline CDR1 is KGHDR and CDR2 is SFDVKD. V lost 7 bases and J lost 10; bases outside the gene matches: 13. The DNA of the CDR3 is TGTGCCACCAGCCCAGCGGGAGGTCCCTCGGAGGAGCAGTTCTTC. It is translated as CATSPAGGPSEEQFF.

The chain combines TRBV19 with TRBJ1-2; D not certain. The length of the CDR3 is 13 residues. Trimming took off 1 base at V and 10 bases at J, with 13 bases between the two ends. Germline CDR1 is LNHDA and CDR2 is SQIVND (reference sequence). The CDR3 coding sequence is TGTGCCAGTAGTATAGGGGCCGTGGGCGCCTACACCTTC. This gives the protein CASSIGAVGAYTF.

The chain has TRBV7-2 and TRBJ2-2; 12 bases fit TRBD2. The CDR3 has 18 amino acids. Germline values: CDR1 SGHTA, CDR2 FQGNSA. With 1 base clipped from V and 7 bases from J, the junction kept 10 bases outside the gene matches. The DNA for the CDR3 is TGTGCCAGCAGCTTAGAGTTGCTAGCGGGAGGGGGGAACGGGGAGCTGTTTTTT. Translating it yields CASSLELLAGGGNGELFF.

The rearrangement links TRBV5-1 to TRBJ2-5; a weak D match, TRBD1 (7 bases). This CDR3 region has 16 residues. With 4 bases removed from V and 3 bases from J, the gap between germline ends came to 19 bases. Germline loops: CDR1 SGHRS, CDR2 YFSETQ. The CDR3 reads CASSPGNGGGEETQYF. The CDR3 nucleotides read TGCGCCAGCAGCCCGGGGAATGGAGGGGGCGAAGAGACCCAGTACTTC.

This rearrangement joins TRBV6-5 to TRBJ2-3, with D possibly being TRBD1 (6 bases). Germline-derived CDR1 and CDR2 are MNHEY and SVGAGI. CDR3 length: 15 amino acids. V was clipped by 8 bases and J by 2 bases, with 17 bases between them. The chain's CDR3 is CASGGGGTITDTQYF. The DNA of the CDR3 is TGTGCCAGCGGGGGCGGCGGAACAATCACAGATACGCAGTATTTT.

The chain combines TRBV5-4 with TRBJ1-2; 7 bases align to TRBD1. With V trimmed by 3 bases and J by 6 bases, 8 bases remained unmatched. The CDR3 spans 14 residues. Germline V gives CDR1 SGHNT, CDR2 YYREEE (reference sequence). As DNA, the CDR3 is TGTGCCAGCAGCTGGGGAAGTAGGGGGCATGGCTACACCTTC. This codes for CASSWGSRGHGYTF.

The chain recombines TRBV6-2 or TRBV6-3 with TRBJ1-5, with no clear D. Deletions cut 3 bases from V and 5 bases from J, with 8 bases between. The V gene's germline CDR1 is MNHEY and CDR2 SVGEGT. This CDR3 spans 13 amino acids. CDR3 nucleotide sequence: TGTGCCAGCAGTTATGAGGTCTATCAGCCCCAGCATTTT. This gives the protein CASSYEVYQPQHF.

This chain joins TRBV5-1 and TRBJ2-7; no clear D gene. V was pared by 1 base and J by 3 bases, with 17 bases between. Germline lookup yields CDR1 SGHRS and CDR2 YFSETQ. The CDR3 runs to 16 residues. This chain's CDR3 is CASSLTETSGYYEQYF. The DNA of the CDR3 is TGCGCCAGCAGCTTGACCGAAACTTCCGGGTACTACGAGCAGTACTTC.

CDR3 protein: CASSLAMNTEAFF. The CDR3 DNA sequence: TGTGCCAGCAGCCTGGCCATGAACACTGAAGCTTTCTTT. J is TRBJ1-1 and V is TRBV27; no reliable D call. The CDR3 totals 13 residues. With 6 bases removed from V and 0 bases from J, the gap between germline ends came to 8 bases. The germline V gene encodes CDR1 MNHEY and CDR2 SMNVEV (reference sequence).

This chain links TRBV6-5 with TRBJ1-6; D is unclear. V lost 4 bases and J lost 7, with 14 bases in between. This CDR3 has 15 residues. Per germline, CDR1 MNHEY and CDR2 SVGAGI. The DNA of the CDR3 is TGTGCCAGCAGTTCCTTAAATAGAAAAAATTCACCCCTCCACTTT. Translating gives CASSSLNRKNSPLHF.

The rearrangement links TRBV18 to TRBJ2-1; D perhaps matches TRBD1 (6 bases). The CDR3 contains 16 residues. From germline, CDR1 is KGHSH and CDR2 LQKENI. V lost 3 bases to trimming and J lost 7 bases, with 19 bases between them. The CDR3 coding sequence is TGTGCCAGCTCACCCTTAGGGAGCAGGGGCCTGAATGAGCAGTTCTTC. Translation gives CASSPLGSRGLNEQFF.